The clone carrying this TCR beta chain has only a few counts. The antigen remains undetermined. After removal of 6 bases from V and 4 bases from J, the junction contained 11 bases not matched to a gene. CDR1 and CDR2 from the germline V gene are MNHNY and SVGAGI (reference sequence). This CDR3 has 17 amino acids. Under the authors' procedure: Around 91,000 TCRs per sample was the median, with a range of about 20,000 to 690,600. Each CDR3 protein is one row after TCRdb ran MiXCR on the RACE reads. The authors' filters were not applied to this entry. The sample records 65,000 to 95,000 distinct CDR3 sequences, 8.5% to 9.5% being singletons. The sample's time point: healthy volunteer bleed at 6 weeks. The total RNA was obtained from whole blood that was not fractionated. This entry comes from a study of human T cells and chemical hapten exposure. Study details: Yields of TCR per sample differed, chiefly owing to small differences in pooled library volume.

Study-wide points: High-frequency TCRs, those above 1 in 1000, stayed the same after DPC sensitization.

Sample: whole blood. This TCR came from a female donor in good health. Some clones in this sample may be carry-over from other donors' samples. The chain couples TRBV6-6 to TRBJ2-5; 13 nucleotides align to TRBD2. CDR3 nucleotides: TGTGCCAGCAGACCCGGACTAGCGGGGGCCACAGGAGAGACCCAGTACTTC. As protein: CASRPGLAGATGETQYF.